This entry lists 17 T cell receptor beta chains sequenced from one sample in a study of blood T cell repertoires in COVID-19. Libraries were prepared by immunoSEQ multiplex PCR; TCRdb keeps only in-frame clonotypes and omits some of them. This table holds about 110,000 clones, approximately 85% found once. Sequencing was carried out using peripheral blood. All receptors come from a woman aged 55-69 years with COVID-19, enrolled during active disease.

The chain uses TRBV12-5 and TRBJ1-5; 12 nucleotides match TRBD1. The germline CDR1 and CDR2 sequences are LGHNT and FRNRAP. The CDR3 covers 15 residues. V shed 6 bases, J shed 4 bases, and the junction held 4 bases outside the gene matches. CDR3 residues: CASGLGQGANQPQHF. As DNA, the CDR3 is TGTGCTAGTGGCCTGGGACAGGGGGCTAATCAGCCCCAGCATTTT.

The chain recombines TRBV24-1 with TRBJ2-2; the D gene is possibly TRBD1 (6 bases). The CDR3 totals 17 residues. V was pared by 0 bases and J by 3 bases, with 13 bases between. Germline CDR1 and CDR2: KGHDR and SFDVKD. This chain's CDR3 is CATSDLPRQDHTGELFF. The CDR3 bases are TGTGCCACCAGTGATTTGCCTAGACAGGATCACACCGGGGAGCTGTTTTTT.

The V and J genes are TRBV4-3 and TRBJ1-4, with D perhaps matching TRBD1 (5 bases). This CDR3 contains 15 residues. Germline V gene sequence: CDR1 LGHNA, CDR2 YSLEER. V shed 2 bases and J shed 6 bases, with 13 bases lying between them. DNA of the CDR3: TGCGCCAGCAGCCAACCGGGGGACGGATATGAAAAACTGTTTTTT. Amino acids: CASSQPGDGYEKLFF.

This chain joins TRBV18 and TRBJ2-1, with D tentatively TRBD2 (6 bases). The CDR3 loop spans 15 amino acids. The germline gives CDR1 KGHSH, CDR2 LQKENI. V was trimmed by 2 bases and J by 9 bases, leaving 17 bases between them. CDR3 residues: CASSPRRSAGSEQFF. DNA for the CDR3: TGTGCCAGCTCACCAAGAAGGAGTGCCGGGAGTGAGCAGTTCTTC.

This clone is a singleton in its sample. This chain links TRBV18 with TRBJ1-2; 10 nucleotides line up with TRBD1. V gave up 3 bases and J gave up 1 base; unmatched junction bases: 5. CDR1 and CDR2 from the germline V gene are KGHSH and LQKENI. This CDR3 is built from 16 residues. The CDR3 region has the DNA TGTGCCAGCTCACCGGGGGACAGGGGCCTTAACTATGGCTACACCTTC. Translation: CASSPGDRGLNYGYTF.

V gene TRBV9 combines with J gene TRBJ2-4; D gene unclear. The germline V and J ends were trimmed by 4 bases and 7 bases, with 18 bases remaining between them. Germline V gene lookup returns CDR1 SGDLS and CDR2 YYNGEE. The CDR3 contains 15 residues. The CDR3 loop reads CASSPWYGPGNIQYF. The CDR3 DNA sequence: TGTGCCAGCAGCCCCTGGTACGGTCCCGGGAACATTCAGTACTTC.

CDR3 nucleotide sequence: TGTGCCAGCTCAATGGGGCGGAGCAATCAGCCCCAGCATTTT. It is translated as CASSMGRSNQPQHF. This sequence joins TRBV18 and TRBJ1-5; TRBD1 might be the D (5 bases). With 5 bases removed from V and 1 base from J, the gap between germline ends came to 9 bases. Germline assignment: CDR1 KGHSH and CDR2 LQKENI. The CDR3 extends over 14 amino acids.

This chain uses TRBV3-1 (or the pseudogene TRBV3-2) with TRBJ1-5, with D possibly being TRBD1 (5 bases). This CDR3 region has 15 residues. Trimming took 3 bases from V and 9 from J, leaving 18 bases between them. Germline V gives CDR1 LGHDT, CDR2 YNNKEL (reference sequence). The CDR3 reads CASSQDPWGEGPQHF. The CDR3 DNA reads as TGTGCCAGCAGCCAGGACCCCTGGGGGGAAGGGCCCCAGCATTTT.

The chain combines TRBV4-1 with TRBJ1-1; the D gene is possibly TRBD1 (5 bases). Germline lookup yields CDR1 MGHRA and CDR2 YSYEKL. CDR3 size: 14 residues. Trimming took 2 bases from V and 4 from J, leaving 11 bases between them. CDR3 DNA sequence: TGCGCCAGCAGCCAATACTCAGGGATCACTGAAGCTTTCTTT. Translating it yields CASSQYSGITEAFF.

This chain joins TRBV5-4 and TRBJ2-5; 8 nucleotides agree with TRBD2. J lost 2 bases, V lost 2 bases, and 8 bases had no gene match. The length of the CDR3 is 16 residues. Germline V gene sequence: CDR1 SGHNT, CDR2 YYREEE (reference sequence). The CDR3 sequence is CASSLNKGLEQETQYF. The CDR3 DNA reads as TGTGCCAGCAGCTTAAATAAGGGACTAGAACAAGAGACCCAGTACTTC.

The rearrangement joins TRBV7-9 to TRBJ2-3, with a tentative D call TRBD1 (5 bases). Germline CDR1 reads SEHNR; CDR2 reads FQNEAQ (reference sequence). CDR3 length: 17 residues. Deletions cut 1 base from V and 3 bases from J, with 17 bases between. The CDR3 DNA reads as TGTGCCAGCAGCTTAGTTCTATCGGGTTCAGGGACAGATACGCAGTATTTT. This encodes CASSLVLSGSGTDTQYF.

The V and J genes are TRBV3-1 (or the pseudogene TRBV3-2) and TRBJ1-4; D is undetermined. In germline, CDR1 is LGHDT, CDR2 YNNKEL (reference sequence). V was trimmed by 0 bases and J by 5 bases, leaving 10 bases between them. The CDR3 spans 15 residues. CDR3 sequence: CASSQDFASNEKLFF. CDR3 coding DNA: TGTGCCAGCAGCCAAGATTTTGCGTCAAATGAAAAACTGTTTTTT.

V gene TRBV5-4 combines with J gene TRBJ2-5; possible D gene TRBD2, 6 bases. The CDR3 loop spans 18 amino acids. Trimming removed 3 bases at V and 5 bases at J, with 26 bases between. Per germline, CDR1 SGHNT and CDR2 YYREEE (reference sequence). The CDR3 nucleotides read TGTGCCAGCAGCTACTCACTCGGCGGGGAGCCATGGGGGGAGACCCAGTACTTC. This encodes CASSYSLGGEPWGETQYF.

The table lists this clone with a count of one. The rearrangement joins TRBV10-3 to TRBJ1-2; D might be TRBD1 (5 bases). The CDR3 is made up of 15 amino acids. Germline V lookup: CDR1 ENHRY, CDR2 SYGVKD. V was cut by 6 bases and J by 8 bases, with 22 bases left in between. The DNA of the CDR3 is TGTGCCATCAGCGGATCTGAAGGGGCTCTCGGCGGCTACACCTTC. Translation: CAISGSEGALGGYTF.

The gene calls are TRBV9 and TRBJ1-1; the D gene is possibly TRBD1 (5 bases). Germline V gives CDR1 SGDLS, CDR2 YYNGEE. Deletions cut 3 bases from V and 4 bases from J, with 13 bases between. The CDR3 spans 14 residues. The CDR3 DNA is TGTGCCAGCAGCGCGACGGTGGGGGGCACTGAAGCTTTCTTT. Translation gives CASSATVGGTEAFF.

The rearrangement uses TRBV24-1 and TRBJ2-5, with 7 nucleotides matching TRBD2. Germline V gives CDR1 KGHDR, CDR2 SFDVKD. V gave up 5 bases and J gave up 2 bases; unmatched junction bases: 7. This CDR3 contains 15 residues. The CDR3 sequence: CATSAQSGTQETQYF. The CDR3 nucleotides are TGTGCCACCAGTGCCCAAAGCGGGACTCAAGAGACCCAGTACTTC.

V usage is TRBV27 and J usage is TRBJ1-6; 8 nucleotides match TRBD1. Germline V lookup: CDR1 MNHEY, CDR2 SMNVEV (reference sequence). CDR3 length: 14 residues. V lost 2 bases and J lost 9; bases outside the gene matches: 3. This CDR3 is CASSLEGQGSPLHF. The CDR3 DNA follows: TGTGCCAGCAGTTTAGAAGGACAGGGTTCACCCCTCCACTTT.